Below, 30 T cell receptor beta chains from the same sample are listed, as sequenced in a study of beta chain features in type 1 diabetes. Expressed TCRB transcripts got sequenced, as all isolated RNA was reverse transcribed. Assay: immunoSEQ multiplex PCR; the TCRdb copy retains only in-frame clones and omits some. In the table there are hundreds of thousands of clones, about 14% of which are singletons. The sequenced sample consisted of naive CD4+ T cells from blood. Receptors were obtained from a man aged 18 to 30 in good health.

This clone was seen more than once but under ten times. DNA for the CDR3: TGTGCCAGCAGCTTGGGGACAGGAGCCATGAACACTGAAGCTTTCTTT. This gives the protein CASSLGTGAMNTEAFF. This chain links TRBV7-6 with TRBJ1-1; 8 positions match TRBD1. Germline CDR1 SGHVS, CDR2 FNYEAQ. Losses at the gene ends were 3 bases for V and 0 bases for J; bases not matched to a gene: 6. The length of the CDR3 is 16 residues.

This clone was detected a few times. V and J are TRBV19 and TRBJ1-6; the D is unclear. This CDR3 has 14 amino acids. V was cut by 5 bases and J by 12 bases, with 17 bases left in between. Germline values: CDR1 LNHDA, CDR2 SQIVND (reference sequence). CDR3 protein: CASSESGVSGPLHF. Written as DNA, the CDR3 is TGTGCCAGTAGTGAAAGCGGGGTAAGCGGACCCCTCCACTTT.

This clone was detected only a few times. The chain carries TRBV7-2 and TRBJ2-7; either TRBD1 or TRBD2 may fit D (5 bases each). The CDR3 sequence is 14 residues long. Between the trimmed V and J ends, which lost 3 bases and 0 bases, there was a span of 9 bases. CDR1 is SGHTA and CDR2 is FQGNSA in the germline V gene. Written as DNA, the CDR3 is TGTGCCAGCAGCTTGATGGGGGTCTCCTACGAGCAGTACTTC. Protein sequence: CASSLMGVSYEQYF.

V is TRBV5-4 and J is TRBJ1-4; D perhaps matches TRBD1 (5 bases). Germline V gene lookup returns CDR1 SGHNT and CDR2 YYREEE (reference sequence). Trimming took off 0 bases at V and 6 bases at J, with 9 bases between the two ends. This CDR3 comprises 14 residues. CDR3 amino acids: CASSLGQTHEKLFF. CDR3 nucleotide sequence: TGTGCCAGCAGCTTGGGACAGACCCATGAAAAACTGTTTTTT.

This chain joins TRBV4-1 and TRBJ1-1, with D maybe TRBD1 (6 bases). This CDR3 comprises 17 residues. V lost 3 bases and J 1 base, leaving 18 bases between the germline ends. CDR1 and CDR2 (germline): MGHRA, YSYEKL. The CDR3 DNA reads as TGCGCCAGCAGCCATGGCCCAACAGGGACGGAGAACACTGAAGCTTTCTTT. Its protein is CASSHGPTGTENTEAFF.

The chain employs TRBV5-4 and TRBJ2-4; no firm D call. The germline V and J ends were trimmed by 2 bases and 2 bases, with 8 bases remaining between them. The CDR3 is 14 amino acids. The germline gives CDR1 SGHNT, CDR2 YYREEE (reference sequence). CDR3 amino acids: CASSFGSTKNIQYF. CDR3 DNA: TGTGCCAGCAGCTTTGGCAGCACCAAAAACATTCAGTACTTC.

This clone has only one observation. The V call is TRBV7-2, the J call TRBJ1-4; D remains unclear. Trimming stripped 5 bases from V and 8 bases from J, with 15 bases between. There are 14 residues in the CDR3. The germline V gene has CDR1 SGHTA and CDR2 FQGNSA. CDR3 in amino acids: CASSPPGSVEKLFF. The CDR3 DNA sequence: TGTGCCAGCAGCCCCCCCGGGTCAGTGGAAAAACTGTTTTTT.

This clone was recorded many times. The chain couples TRBV12-5 to TRBJ2-1, with D perhaps matching TRBD2 (6 bases). Trimming pared 2 bases from V and 8 bases from J, leaving 10 bases between. Germline CDR1 LGHNT, CDR2 FRNRAP. The CDR3 is 13 amino acids. CDR3 coding DNA: TGTGCTAGTGGTTTGAAGTGGGGGGATGAGCAGTTCTTC. It specifies CASGLKWGDEQFF. The full variable domain, completed using reference TRBV12-5 and TRBJ2-1, is DARVTQTPRHKVTEMGQEVTMRCQPILGHNTVFWYRQTMMQGLELLAYFRNRAPLDDSGMPKDRFSAEMPDATLATLKIQPSEPRDSAVYFCASGLKWGDEQFFGPGTRLTVL.

This clone was detected many times. J is TRBJ1-5 and V is TRBV25-1; D is unclear. CDR1 is MGHDK, CDR2 SYGVNS, per germline. The V and J ends lost 7 bases and 7 bases respectively, with 11 bases between them. This CDR3 spans 12 amino acids. The CDR3 DNA sequence: TGTGCCAGCAACGGCCAAGGCCAGCCCCAGCATTTT. Translating gives CASNGQGQPQHF. The full variable domain, its missing parts supplied by reference TRBV25-1 and TRBJ1-5, is EADIYQTPRYLVIGTGKKITLECSQTMGHDKMYWYQQDPGMELHLIHYSYGVNSTEKGDLSSESTVSRIRTEHFPLTLESARPSHTSQYLCASNGQGQPQHFGDGTRLSIL.

The CDR3 nucleotides read TGTGCCAGCGGTCGGGACAAACTCTACGAGCAGTACTTC. The encoded protein is CASGRDKLYEQYF. The chain is built from TRBV9 and TRBJ2-7; tentative D call: TRBD1 (6 bases). The CDR3 contains 13 residues. The V and J ends lost 7 bases and 3 bases respectively, with 14 bases between them. Germline V gene sequence: CDR1 SGDLS, CDR2 YYNGEE.

The V gene is TRBV29-1, the J gene TRBJ2-7, with no clear D. Germline lookup yields CDR1 SQVTM and CDR2 ANQGSEA. This CDR3 is built from 12 residues. The ends were cut back, 3 bases at V and 5 bases at J, with 11 bases in the middle. CDR3 residues: CSVEGLGNEQYF. CDR3 DNA: TGCAGCGTTGAGGGTCTGGGTAACGAGCAGTACTTC.

This clone was counted between two and nine times. Other DNA sequences from this sample encode an identical CDR3 as well. The chain uses TRBV5-1 and TRBJ2-5; tentatively, D is TRBD1 or TRBD2 (5 bases each). V shed 4 bases and J shed 5 bases, with 12 bases lying between them. Germline CDR1 and CDR2: SGHRS and YFSETQ. CDR3 size: 13 residues. The CDR3: CASSPGTEETQYF. The CDR3 DNA follows: TGCGCCAGCAGCCCGGGGACCGAGGAGACCCAGTACTTC.

This clone was recorded a few times. The gene calls are TRBV28 and TRBJ2-7; 9 bases line up with TRBD2. The trim removed 4 bases at V and 2 bases at J, leaving 15 bases unmatched. The CDR3 is made up of 18 amino acids. CDR1 is MDHEN and CDR2 is SYDVKM in the germline V gene. In nucleotides, the CDR3 is TGTGCCAGCAGTTCTTATTCCCCCCTAGCGGGACTGACCTACGAGCAGTACTTC. This sequence encodes CASSSYSPLAGLTYEQYF. Full variable domain (outside the CDR3, taken from reference TRBV28 and TRBJ2-7): DVKVTQSSRYLVKRTGEKVFLECVQDMDHENMFWYRQDPGLGLRLIYFSYDVKMKEKGDIPEGYSVSREKKERFSLILESASTNQTSMYLCASSSYSPLAGLTYEQYFGPGTRLTVT.

This chain uses TRBV11-2 with TRBJ1-1, with a tentative D call TRBD1 (5 bases). In germline, CDR1 is SGHAT, CDR2 FQNNGV. CDR3 length: 13 amino acids. With 6 bases removed from V and 5 bases from J, the gap between germline ends came to 13 bases. For the CDR3, the DNA is TGTGCCAGCAGGCCAGTTCAGGGAACTGAAGCTTTCTTT. It translates to CASRPVQGTEAFF.

This clone came up a few times. V is TRBV4-1 and J is TRBJ1-2, with D possibly TRBD1 on 6 matching bases. The CDR3 is 15 residues long. CDR1 is MGHRA, CDR2 YSYEKL, per germline. Trimming took off 0 bases at V and 6 bases at J, with 14 bases between the two ends. The CDR3 spells CASSQDGGRGDGYTF. CDR3 nucleotides: TGCGCCAGCAGCCAAGACGGGGGGCGCGGCGATGGCTACACCTTC.

The chain recombines TRBV4-3 with TRBJ2-7; maybe TRBD2 (6 bases). Between the trimmed V and J ends, which lost 0 bases and 5 bases, there was a span of 20 bases. This CDR3 has 17 amino acids. Per germline, CDR1 LGHNA and CDR2 YSLEER. Here the CDR3 DNA reads TGCGCCAGCAGCCAAGATCCGGGGGAAAAGGGGATCAACGAGCAGTACTTC. It encodes CASSQDPGEKGINEQYF.

The rearrangement links TRBV9 to TRBJ2-3, with TRBD2 matching over 14 bases. The germline gives CDR1 SGDLS, CDR2 YYNGEE. J lost 6 bases, V lost 7 bases, and 10 bases had no gene match. The CDR3 runs to 16 residues. Here the CDR3 reads CASGALGLAGGDTQYF. The CDR3 DNA sequence: TGTGCCAGCGGTGCTCTAGGACTAGCGGGGGGCGATACGCAGTATTTT. Based on the CDR3 plus reference TRBV9 and TRBJ2-3, the full variable domain is DSGVTQTPKHLITATGQRVTLRCSPRSGDLSVYWYQQSLDQGLQFLIQYYNGEERAKGNILERFSAQQFPDLHSELNLSSLELGDSALYFCASGALGLAGGDTQYFGPGTRLTVL.

As regards this clone: An end of the junction does not agree with germline; a read error may underlie this. The CDR3 here is CASSDRPEEARVF. DNA for the CDR3: TGTGCCAGCAGTGACCGGCCAGAGGAGGCCCGGGTCTTT. V usage is TRBV6-6 and J usage is TRBJ1-1; no reliable D call. Germline CDR1 MNHNY, CDR2 SVGAGI (reference sequence). The CDR3 consists of 13 residues.

The chain joins TRBV7-7 to TRBJ2-7, with D possibly matching TRBD2 (6 bases). The CDR3 is 13 residues long. Trimming removed 5 bases at V and 2 bases at J, with 10 bases between. Per germline, CDR1 SSHAT and CDR2 FNYEAQ (reference sequence). The CDR3 coding sequence is TGTGCCAGCAGCGTGGAGGGAACCTACGAGCAGTACTTC. It is translated as CASSVEGTYEQYF.

The chain recombines TRBV5-1 with TRBJ2-3, with 9 bases lining up with TRBD1. Germline V lookup: CDR1 SGHRS, CDR2 YFSETQ. The trim removed 2 bases at V and 3 bases at J, leaving 16 bases unmatched. This CDR3 comprises 19 residues. CDR3 amino acids: CASSFERRDRVDSTDTQYF. CDR3 nucleotides: TGCGCCAGCAGCTTCGAACGTAGGGACAGGGTGGATAGTACAGATACGCAGTATTTT.

J is TRBJ2-3 and V is TRBV7-2, with TRBD2 matching 11 bases. V trimming: 5 bases; J trimming: 7 bases; junction bases outside the gene matches: 8. The CDR3 extends over 15 amino acids. The germline V gene has CDR1 SGHTA and CDR2 FQGNSA. The CDR3, as DNA: TGTGCCAGCAGCGGGACTAGCGGAAGGTCATATACGCAGTATTTT. It specifies CASSGTSGRSYTQYF.

The CDR3 reads CAISESAGTAYEQYF. The CDR3, as DNA: TGTGCCATCAGTGAGTCGGCGGGAACAGCCTACGAGCAGTACTTC. This rearrangement joins TRBV10-3 to TRBJ2-7, with D possibly being TRBD2 (6 bases). The CDR3 totals 15 residues. Germline assignment: CDR1 ENHRY and CDR2 SYGVKD. Deletions cut 0 bases from V and 2 bases from J, with 11 bases between.

The chain joins TRBV6-5 to TRBJ1-2; 7 bases agree with TRBD1. The germline gives CDR1 MNHEY, CDR2 SVGAGI. This CDR3 has 16 residues. With 2 bases clipped from V and 1 base from J, the junction kept 7 bases outside the gene matches. As DNA, the CDR3 is TGTGCCAGCAGTTACACGACAGGGCAAATTAACTATGGCTACACCTTC. Translated, it gives CASSYTTGQINYGYTF.

The chain joins TRBV6-1 to TRBJ2-3; D is possibly TRBD1 (5 bases). Per the germline V gene, CDR1 is MNHNS and CDR2 is SASEGT. Trimming left V 6 bases short and J 1 base short, with 11 bases between. The CDR3 contains 14 residues. The CDR3 nucleotides read TGTGCCAGCAGCGGAAGGGGCGGCACAGATACGCAGTATTTT. Translation: CASSGRGGTDTQYF.

The chain recombines TRBV10-3 with TRBJ2-3; 10 bases align to TRBD2. Germline V gives CDR1 ENHRY, CDR2 SYGVKD. The V gene end was trimmed by 6 bases and the J gene end by 1 base; junction bases not matched to a gene: 1. The CDR3 runs to 14 residues. CDR3 sequence: CAIRGTSGTDTQYF. The CDR3 nucleotides are TGTGCCATCAGGGGGACTAGCGGCACAGATACGCAGTATTTT.

The rearrangement joins TRBV2 to TRBJ1-2; no definite D call. V was clipped by 6 bases and J by 3 bases, with 11 bases between them. CDR3 length equals 13 residues. In germline, CDR1 is SNHLY, CDR2 FYNNEI. DNA of the CDR3: TGTGCCAGCAGGCCAGGTGCCGACTATGGCTACACCTTC. It encodes CASRPGADYGYTF.

This clone has just a few counts. A junction boundary mismatches the germline segment, possibly from a read error. The chain has TRBV5-4 and TRBJ2-5, with 7 positions matching TRBD2. CDR1 is SGHNT and CDR2 is YYREEE in the germline V gene (reference sequence). The CDR3 loop spans 17 amino acids. The CDR3 sequence is CASSQVVQTGGKETQYF. In DNA form, the CDR3 reads TGCGCCAGCAGCCAAGTCGTTCAAACGGGAGGTAAAGAGACCCAGTACTTC.

This chain connects TRBV10-3 to TRBJ1-6; the match to TRBD1 covers 7 bases. With V trimmed by 5 bases and J by 3 bases, 10 bases remained unmatched. The CDR3 loop spans 17 amino acids. Germline loops: CDR1 ENHRY, CDR2 SYGVKD. The chain's CDR3 is CAISSPRQGLYNSPLHF. CDR3 bases: TGTGCCATCAGTAGCCCGAGACAGGGACTCTATAATTCACCCCTCCACTTT.

The chain recombines TRBV7-9 with TRBJ2-3, with D tentatively TRBD1 (5 bases). Trimming stripped 4 bases from V and 0 bases from J, with 14 bases between. The CDR3 loop spans 16 amino acids. Germline CDR1 SEHNR, CDR2 FQNEAQ (reference sequence). The CDR3 DNA is TGTGCCAGCAGCTCGAGACAGACCCCTAGCACAGATACGCAGTATTTT. This gives the protein CASSSRQTPSTDTQYF.

This clone was seen a few times. The CDR3 coding sequence is TGTGCCAGCTCACCAAACAGGTATAGCAATCAGCCCCAGCATTTT. Translated, it gives CASSPNRYSNQPQHF. The chain is built from TRBV18 and TRBJ1-5, with D perhaps matching TRBD1 (5 bases). CDR3 size: 15 residues. Germline V lookup: CDR1 KGHSH, CDR2 LQKENI. V lost 2 bases and J lost 0, with 8 bases in between.